Shown below are 24 T cell receptor beta chains from a single sample sequenced in a study of PD-L1 blockade in urothelial cancer. The time point is: peripheral blood 6 weeks after treatment start. Profiling relied on immunoSEQ multiplex PCR, and the TCRdb table lists in-frame clones only, not all of them. The top ten hold 2.4% of the sample, which has 120,000 or so clones, roughly 83% seen once. The sequencing here drew on PBMCs, taken around atezolizumab (anti-PD-L1) treatment. Source of these receptors: a middle-aged man with urothelial cancer.

The V call is TRBV9, the J call TRBJ2-3; 13 bases line up with TRBD2. The CDR3 length is 19 residues. CDR1 is SGDLS and CDR2 is YYNGEE in the germline V gene. Trimming took 5 bases from V and 0 from J; bases not matched to a gene: 12. CDR3 bases: TGTGCCAGCAGTCGGGGGGTTTCACTAGCGGGAGGGAGCACAGATACGCAGTATTTT. Protein sequence: CASSRGVSLAGGSTDTQYF.

As regards this clone: At one end, the junction sequence differs from germline, possibly due to a read error. The chain links TRBV5-4 to TRBJ1-1, with D possibly TRBD1 on 5 matching bases. The CDR3 spans 13 residues. Germline V lookup: CDR1 SGHNT, CDR2 YYREEE (reference sequence). The CDR3: CASSLDKNTEAFF. The CDR3 DNA sequence: TGTGCCAGCAGTTTGGACAAGAACACTGAAGCTTTCTTT.

V usage is TRBV5-1 and J usage is TRBJ2-1; the D is unclear. This CDR3 has 16 residues. Trimming pared 6 bases from V and 1 base from J, leaving 17 bases between. Germline-derived CDR1 and CDR2 are SGHRS and YFSETQ. The CDR3 loop is CASTPSSVYSYNEQFF. Here the CDR3 DNA reads TGCGCCAGCACGCCGTCGAGCGTTTATTCCTACAATGAGCAGTTCTTC.

The V gene is TRBV27, the J gene TRBJ1-5, with 7 bases matching TRBD1. The CDR3 has 14 amino acids. CDR1 is MNHEY and CDR2 is SMNVEV in the germline V gene (reference sequence). The trim removed 0 bases at V and 7 bases at J, leaving 3 bases unmatched. CDR3 amino acids: CASSLSRQGQPQHF. The CDR3 region has the DNA TGTGCCAGCAGTTTATCTCGACAGGGACAGCCCCAGCATTTT.

This clone has just a few counts. This rearrangement joins TRBV7-2 to TRBJ1-2, with D possibly TRBD1 on 6 matching bases. Germline V gives CDR1 SGHTA, CDR2 FQGNSA. The CDR3 covers 12 residues. Trimming stripped 5 bases from V and 7 bases from J, with 11 bases between. The CDR3 bases are TGTGCCAGCAGCCCAGGGGTGGGTGGCTACACCTTC. Its protein is CASSPGVGGYTF.

V gene TRBV2 combines with J gene TRBJ2-7; no firm D call. The CDR3 sequence is 14 residues long. Germline CDR1 and CDR2: SNHLY and FYNNEI. The V gene lost 5 bases and the J gene lost 0 bases, with 11 bases spanning the gap. The DNA of the CDR3 is TGTGCCAGCAGTACCCGAACGGTCTCCTACGAGCAGTACTTC. As protein: CASSTRTVSYEQYF. Filled out from reference TRBV2 and TRBJ2-7, the complete variable domain reads EPEVTQTPSHQVTQMGQEVILRCVPISNHLYFYWYRQILGQKVEFLVSFYNNEISEKSEIFDDQFSVERPDGSNFTLKIRSTKLEDSAMYFCASSTRTVSYEQYFGPGTRLTVT.

The chain employs TRBV4-2 and TRBJ2-7; D is unclear. The V gene's germline CDR1 is LGHNA and CDR2 YNFKEQ. The CDR3 loop spans 14 amino acids. Trimming stripped 0 bases from V and 2 bases from J, with 8 bases between. CDR3 DNA: TGTGCCAGCAGCCAAGAGCGGCTAGCCTACGAGCAGTACTTC. Amino acid sequence: CASSQERLAYEQYF.

V usage is TRBV4-1 and J usage is TRBJ2-1; 10 nucleotides agree with TRBD2. CDR3 size: 16 residues. Germline-derived CDR1 and CDR2 are MGHRA and YSYEKL. V lost 3 bases to trimming and J lost 5 bases; unmatched junction nucleotides: 7. This CDR3 reads CASSQPSGSTHNEQFF. The CDR3, as DNA: TGCGCCAGCAGCCAGCCTAGCGGGAGTACGCACAATGAGCAGTTCTTC.

The chain carries TRBV7-2 and TRBJ2-3; TRBD2 agrees at 9 bases. From germline, CDR1 is SGHTA and CDR2 FQGNSA. J gave up 3 bases and V 1 base, and 2 bases lay outside the gene matches. The CDR3 loop spans 15 amino acids. The CDR3 sequence: CASSLDTSGTDTQYF. The DNA for the CDR3 is TGTGCCAGCAGCTTAGATACTAGCGGGACAGATACGCAGTATTTT.

The chain links TRBV5-4 to TRBJ2-5; 7 bases are shared with TRBD1. The CDR3 runs to 14 residues. J gave up 2 bases and V 4 bases, and 5 bases lay outside the gene matches. Germline assignment: CDR1 SGHNT and CDR2 YYREEE (reference sequence). For the CDR3, the DNA is TGTGCCAGCAGCCCGGGACAGCGGCAAGAGACCCAGTACTTC. Translation gives CASSPGQRQETQYF.

The rearrangement uses TRBV5-1 and TRBJ2-1, with 8 bases identical to TRBD2. In germline, CDR1 is SGHRS, CDR2 YFSETQ. CDR3 length: 15 residues. V was pared by 4 bases and J by 7 bases, with 10 bases of the junction left unmatched. CDR3 nucleotide sequence: TGCGCCAGCAGCCCGGGGGGGCTAGCGGAAAATGAGCAGTTCTTC. Translated: CASSPGGLAENEQFF.

The genes are TRBV5-4 and TRBJ2-3; 8 bases are shared with TRBD1. Trimming at V came to 0 bases and at J to 6 bases, leaving 12 bases not matched to a gene. From germline, CDR1 is SGHNT and CDR2 YYREEE (reference sequence). CDR3 length: 17 residues. The CDR3 DNA follows: TGTGCCAGCAGCTTGGGACAGGGGTTCCTAGCGCCGGATACGCAGTATTTT. Translated: CASSLGQGFLAPDTQYF.

The J gene is TRBJ2-5, the V gene TRBV2; no definite D call. Germline assignment: CDR1 SNHLY and CDR2 FYNNEI. The V and J ends lost 7 bases and 2 bases respectively, with 8 bases between them. This CDR3 contains 12 residues. CDR3 protein: CASIAGQETQYF. Here the CDR3 DNA reads TGTGCCAGCATAGCTGGTCAAGAGACCCAGTACTTC.

The chain uses TRBV9 and TRBJ2-1; 7 nucleotides line up with TRBD2. CDR1 and CDR2 (germline): SGDLS, YYNGEE. CDR3 length equals 16 residues. V was pared by 1 base and J by 5 bases, with 9 bases of the junction left unmatched. The DNA of the CDR3 is TGTGCCAGCAGCGTACATTTCCGGACTAGGGACAATGAGCAGTTCTTC. This gives the protein CASSVHFRTRDNEQFF.

The V and J genes are TRBV6-1 and TRBJ2-4, with TRBD1 matching over 9 bases. Germline V gene sequence: CDR1 MNHNS, CDR2 SASEGT. This CDR3 spans 16 amino acids. V was pared by 4 bases and J by 2 bases, with 6 bases of the junction left unmatched. The CDR3 is CASSVDRGGTKNIQYF. CDR3 bases: TGTGCCAGCAGTGTTGACAGGGGGGGGACCAAAAACATTCAGTACTTC.

The chain joins TRBV7-2 to TRBJ1-2; D possibly corresponds to TRBD1 (6 bases). In germline, CDR1 is SGHTA, CDR2 FQGNSA. This CDR3 has 14 amino acids. Trimming cost V 5 bases and J 2 bases, with 12 bases left between them. CDR3 sequence reads: CASSMDTGNYGYTF. The CDR3 bases are TGTGCCAGCAGCATGGACACAGGGAACTATGGCTACACCTTC.

The chain uses TRBV6-1 and TRBJ2-7; 10 positions match TRBD2. Trimming took 5 bases from V and 5 from J; bases not matched to a gene: 9. The germline gives CDR1 MNHNS, CDR2 SASEGT. The CDR3 is 15 residues long. The DNA for the CDR3 is TGTGCCAGCAGTATAGAGCGGGAGGGCCCCCACGAGCAGTACTTC. It yields the protein CASSIEREGPHEQYF.

The chain uses TRBV5-6 and TRBJ1-2; no clear D gene. V was shortened by 4 bases and J by 8 bases, with 21 bases between the two germline ends. The CDR3 consists of 15 residues. The V gene's germline CDR1 is SGHDT and CDR2 YYEEEE. The CDR3 sequence: CASSLWAGPLGGYTF. For the CDR3, the DNA is TGTGCCAGCAGCCTCTGGGCCGGCCCCTTAGGAGGCTACACCTTC.

J is TRBJ2-1 and V is TRBV6-1; perhaps TRBD2 as D (6 bases). Germline V lookup: CDR1 MNHNS, CDR2 SASEGT. V lost 2 bases to trimming and J lost 3 bases, with 11 bases between them. The CDR3 is 15 residues long. The CDR3 DNA follows: TGTGCCAGCAGTGAACGGGCGGGGCTCTACAATGAGCAGTTCTTC. Its translation is CASSERAGLYNEQFF.

The rearrangement uses TRBV2 and TRBJ2-1; 9 positions match TRBD2. V was clipped by 1 base and J by 8 bases; unmatched bases: 6. The CDR3 runs to 15 residues. Germline CDR1 SNHLY, CDR2 FYNNEI. The CDR3: CASSEGLSGSDEQFF. The CDR3 nucleotides read TGTGCCAGCAGTGAAGGTCTTAGCGGGAGCGATGAGCAGTTCTTC.

The V call is TRBV20-1, the J call TRBJ1-2; 7 nucleotides align to TRBD1. CDR3 length: 11 amino acids. The V gene's germline CDR1 is DFQATT and CDR2 SNEGSKA (reference sequence). The ends lost 6 bases at V and 4 bases at J; junction bases unmatched: 2. This CDR3 is CSAGQFYGYTF. As DNA, the CDR3 is TGCAGTGCGGGACAGTTCTATGGCTACACCTTC.

This clone turned up a few times. The V call is TRBV5-4, the J call TRBJ1-4, with D perhaps matching TRBD1 (6 bases). The CDR3 extends over 15 amino acids. CDR1 is SGHNT, CDR2 YYREEE, per germline (reference sequence). V lost 4 bases, J lost 8 bases, and 18 bases lay in between. CDR3 amino acids: CASSEGTPGVEKLFF. DNA for the CDR3: TGTGCCAGCAGCGAAGGGACACCCGGCGTCGAAAAACTGTTTTTT. Based on the CDR3 plus reference TRBV5-4 and TRBJ1-4, the full variable domain is ETGVTQSPTHLIKTRGQQVTLRCSSQSGHNTVSWYQQALGQGPQFIFQYYREEENGRGNFPPRFSGLQFPNYSSELNVNALELDDSALYLCASSEGTPGVEKLFFGSGTQLSVL.

This clone came up once. The V call is TRBV7-8, the J call TRBJ2-5, with 13 nucleotides matching TRBD2. The CDR3 runs to 16 residues. Germline trimming cut 5 bases from V and 2 bases from J; bases unmatched to any gene: 5. CDR1 and CDR2 from the germline V gene are SGHVS and FQNEAQ. For the CDR3, the DNA is TGTGCCAGCAGCCCCACGACTAGCGGGAGGCAAGAGACCCAGTACTTC. This encodes CASSPTTSGRQETQYF.

The rearrangement joins TRBV28 to TRBJ2-1; D is possibly TRBD1 (6 bases). The CDR3 totals 15 residues. The V end lost 6 bases, the J end lost 0 bases, and 12 bases lay between the germline ends. The V gene's germline CDR1 is MDHEN and CDR2 SYDVKM. The CDR3 bases are TGTGCCAGCAGCAGTACAGGGTTCTCCTACAATGAGCAGTTCTTC. It translates to CASSSTGFSYNEQFF.